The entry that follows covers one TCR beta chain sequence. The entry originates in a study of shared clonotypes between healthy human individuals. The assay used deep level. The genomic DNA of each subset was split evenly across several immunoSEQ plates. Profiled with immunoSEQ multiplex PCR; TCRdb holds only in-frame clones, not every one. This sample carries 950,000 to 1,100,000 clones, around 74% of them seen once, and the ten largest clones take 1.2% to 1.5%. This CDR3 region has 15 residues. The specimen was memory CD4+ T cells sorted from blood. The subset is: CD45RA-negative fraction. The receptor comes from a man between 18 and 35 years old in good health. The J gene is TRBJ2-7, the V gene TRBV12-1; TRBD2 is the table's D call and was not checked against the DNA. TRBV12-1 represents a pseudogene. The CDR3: CASRPYWHNYGPRNF. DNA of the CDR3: TGTGCCAGCAGACCCTACTGGCACAATTACGGTCCGCGGAACTTC.